One and the same sample provided the 16 T cell receptor beta chains below, sequenced in a study of control samples from healthy donors and cancer patients. The assay was immunoSEQ multiplex PCR, and TCRdb's table has in-frame clones only and misses some. The table has more than 90,000 clones, roughly 90% seen once. The sequenced sample consisted of blood. Every receptor here comes from a man aged 25 to 40 in good health.

The chain joins TRBV6-1 to TRBJ1-1; 7 bases agree with TRBD1. CDR3 length: 13 amino acids. Germline assignment: CDR1 MNHNS and CDR2 SASEGT. Unmatched junction bases numbered 8, after V lost 3 bases and J lost 10 bases. CDR3 in amino acids: CASSDRGRGAAFF. The DNA of the CDR3 is TGTGCCAGCAGTGATAGGGGGCGCGGTGCAGCTTTCTTT.

The chain carries TRBV18 and TRBJ1-1; tentative D call: TRBD1 (5 bases). CDR1 and CDR2 from the germline V gene are KGHSH and LQKENI. CDR3 length equals 13 residues. The V end was cut by 8 bases, the J end by 1 base, with 11 bases between. Written as DNA, the CDR3 is TGTGCCAGCAAGGGGCTCCCGAACACTGAAGCTTTCTTT. It encodes CASKGLPNTEAFF.

The V call is TRBV7-7, the J call TRBJ2-1, with 11 bases matching TRBD2. Losses at the gene ends were 0 bases for V and 9 bases for J; bases not matched to a gene: 10. This CDR3 region has 17 residues. CDR1 is SSHAT, CDR2 FNYEAQ, per germline (reference sequence). Here the CDR3 reads CASSLAYSGGEIGEQFF. Here the CDR3 DNA reads TGTGCCAGCAGCTTAGCCTATAGCGGGGGGGAAATCGGTGAGCAGTTCTTC.

This chain joins TRBV19 and TRBJ2-1, with 11 bases fitting TRBD2. The CDR3 is 14 amino acids. V dropped 9 bases and J dropped 7; count of bases not matched to a gene: 8. CDR1 and CDR2 from the germline V gene are LNHDA and SQIVND (reference sequence). The DNA of the CDR3 is TGTGCCAGCAAGACTAGCGGGGCCCCAAATGAGCAGTTCTTC. Amino acid sequence: CASKTSGAPNEQFF.

The rearrangement uses TRBV5-6 and TRBJ1-3; TRBD1 might be the D (5 bases). The V end was cut by 7 bases, the J end by 2 bases, with 13 bases between. CDR3 length equals 14 residues. Germline V gene sequence: CDR1 SGHDT, CDR2 YYEEEE. The chain's CDR3 is CASGQGPAGNTIYF. CDR3 sequence (DNA): TGTGCCAGCGGTCAGGGACCGGCTGGAAACACCATATATTTT.

The table lists this clone with a few counts. V is TRBV3-1 (or the pseudogene TRBV3-2) and J is TRBJ2-7; 10 nucleotides line up with TRBD2. The CDR3 has 18 amino acids. Losses at the gene ends were 0 bases for V and 1 base for J; bases not matched to a gene: 9. CDR1 and CDR2 (germline): LGHDT, YNNKEL (reference sequence). The CDR3 region has the DNA TGTGCCAGCAGCCAAGATTTCGGGGGACTAGCGTTTTCCTACGAGCAGTACTTC. Its protein is CASSQDFGGLAFSYEQYF.

The chain employs TRBV7-9 and TRBJ1-3; the D is unclear. The CDR3 length is 17 residues. Trimming took off 5 bases at V and 2 bases at J, with 19 bases between the two ends. Per germline, CDR1 SEHNR and CDR2 FQNEAQ (reference sequence). The CDR3 protein is CASSNSEGPGPGNTIYF. CDR3 coding DNA: TGTGCCAGCAGCAACAGCGAGGGTCCTGGCCCTGGAAACACCATATATTTT.

The rearrangement uses TRBV10-1 and TRBJ2-1; the D gene is possibly TRBD1 (6 bases). Germline CDR1 is WNHNN and CDR2 is SYGVQD (reference sequence). V was trimmed by 2 bases and J by 7 bases, leaving 12 bases between them. The CDR3 runs 14 residues. The CDR3 nucleotides are TGCGCCAGCAGTGAGGCTCTGGGGGCGAATGAGCAGTTCTTC. Its translation is CASSEALGANEQFF.

This chain uses TRBV10-3 with TRBJ2-7; D perhaps matches TRBD1 (5 bases). The ends were cut back, 10 bases at V and 4 bases at J, with 17 bases in the middle. Germline loops: CDR1 ENHRY, CDR2 SYGVKD. The CDR3 contains 13 residues. The CDR3 loop reads CASKVDIVYEQYF. The DNA for the CDR3 is TGTGCCAGCAAGGTGGACATCGTATACGAGCAGTACTTC.

There are many counts of this clone. The gene calls are TRBV18 and TRBJ2-7; D is unresolved. V lost 3 bases, J lost 7 bases, and 13 bases lay in between. Germline assignment: CDR1 KGHSH and CDR2 LQKENI. The CDR3 contains 13 residues. The DNA for the CDR3 is TGTGCCAGCTCACCTTCAATGGCTACGGAGCAGTACGTC. Amino acid sequence: CASSPSMATEQYV.

The V call is TRBV19, the J call TRBJ2-7, with TRBD2 matching 13 bases. CDR3 length: 16 amino acids. Germline V gene sequence: CDR1 LNHDA, CDR2 SQIVND (reference sequence). V was clipped by 4 bases and J by 2 bases; unmatched bases: 5. The CDR3 DNA sequence: TGTGCCAGTAGTACAGGGACTAGCGGGACCCCCTACGAGCAGTACTTC. Protein sequence: CASSTGTSGTPYEQYF.

V is TRBV3-1 (or the pseudogene TRBV3-2) and J is TRBJ1-3; no firm D call. The CDR3 loop spans 14 amino acids. Germline V CDR1 and CDR2: LGHDT, YNNKEL (reference sequence). V was shortened by 1 base and J by 1 base, with 5 bases between the two germline ends. The CDR3, as DNA: TGTGCCAGCAGCCAAGGTCAATCTGGAAACACCATATATTTT. It is translated as CASSQGQSGNTIYF.

This clone was recorded once. V usage is TRBV4-2 and J usage is TRBJ1-1; the D is unclear. The CDR3 runs 12 residues. Germline V CDR1 and CDR2: LGHNA, YNFKEQ. Between the trimmed V and J ends, which lost 1 base and 7 bases, there was a span of 7 bases. CDR3 loop: CASSQGGSEAFF. The CDR3 DNA sequence: TGTGCCAGCAGCCAAGGGGGAAGTGAAGCTTTCTTT.

The gene calls are TRBV18 and TRBJ2-2, with 7 bases fitting TRBD1. The J segment lost 5 bases and the V segment lost 2 bases, leaving 8 bases of the junction unmatched. Germline CDR1 is KGHSH and CDR2 is LQKENI. CDR3 size: 16 residues. This CDR3 is CASSPSGQLLTGELFF. Written as DNA, the CDR3 is TGTGCCAGCTCACCATCGGGACAGCTATTAACCGGGGAGCTGTTTTTT.

This clone appeared a single time. This chain uses TRBV9 with TRBJ2-2; no firm D call. The CDR3 contains 17 residues. The germline V gene has CDR1 SGDLS and CDR2 YYNGEE. Trimming removed 1 base at V and 0 bases at J, with 13 bases between. Written as DNA, the CDR3 is TGTGCCAGCAGCGTATCGTTTGTGACTGCGAACACCGGGGAGCTGTTTTTT. It translates to CASSVSFVTANTGELFF.

The rearrangement uses TRBV7-2 and TRBJ2-3, with D possibly being TRBD1 (6 bases). The CDR3 covers 15 residues. Germline values: CDR1 SGHTA, CDR2 FQGNSA. Trimming took 8 bases from V and 1 from J, leaving 16 bases between them. CDR3 sequence reads: CASRRGTLGTDTQYF. The CDR3 DNA is TGTGCCAGCCGAAGGGGGACGCTAGGCACAGATACGCAGTATTTT.